This T cell receptor beta chain was sequenced during a study of T cells in Graves' hyperthyroidism and ophthalmopathy. Study-wide results and caveats: Ophthalmopathy stood apart from stable hyperthyroidism in a 13 V-J model.

This clonotype has ten or more counts. Its antigen is still unknown. Authors of the study amplified TCR beta CDR3 regions from RNA transcripts. In the first-round RT-PCR of the TCR CDR3, the HTBI primer set was used. TCRdb itself ran the multiplex PCR reads through MiXCR, one entry per CDR3 protein. The data contain about 640,000 distinct CDR3 sequences, around 20% of them singletons. V was pared by 0 bases and J by 2 bases, with 11 bases between. Germline-derived CDR1 and CDR2 are DFQATT and SNEGSKA (reference sequence). This CDR3 has 14 amino acids. It was uncontrolled infection, other autoimmune disease, pregnancy or lactation that excluded patients. Out of over 7.5 ml of fresh peripheral blood came the PBMCs.

J is TRBJ2-7 and V is TRBV20-1; D call uncertain. This receptor was obtained from a man aged 25-45 years with Graves' ophthalmopathy. Specimen: blood. The CDR3 spells CSARELGTPYEQYF. For the CDR3, the DNA is TGCAGTGCTAGAGAGTTGGGAACCCCCTACGAGCAGTACTTC.